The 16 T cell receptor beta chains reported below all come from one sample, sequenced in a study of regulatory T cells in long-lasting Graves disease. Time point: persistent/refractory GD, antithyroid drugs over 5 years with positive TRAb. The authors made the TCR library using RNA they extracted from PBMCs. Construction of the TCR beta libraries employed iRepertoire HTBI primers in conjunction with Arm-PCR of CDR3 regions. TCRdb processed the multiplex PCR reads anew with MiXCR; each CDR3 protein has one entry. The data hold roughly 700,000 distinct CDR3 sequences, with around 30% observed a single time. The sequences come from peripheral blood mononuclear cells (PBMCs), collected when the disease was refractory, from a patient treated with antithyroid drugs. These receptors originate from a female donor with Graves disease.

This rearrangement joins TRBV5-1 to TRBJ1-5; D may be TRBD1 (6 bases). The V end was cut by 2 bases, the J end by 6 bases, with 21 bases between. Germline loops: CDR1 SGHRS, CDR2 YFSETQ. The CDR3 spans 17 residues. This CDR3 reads CASSFAFSAQGTQPQHF. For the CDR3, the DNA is TGCGCCAGCAGCTTCGCGTTTTCGGCACAGGGAACTCAGCCCCAGCATTTT.

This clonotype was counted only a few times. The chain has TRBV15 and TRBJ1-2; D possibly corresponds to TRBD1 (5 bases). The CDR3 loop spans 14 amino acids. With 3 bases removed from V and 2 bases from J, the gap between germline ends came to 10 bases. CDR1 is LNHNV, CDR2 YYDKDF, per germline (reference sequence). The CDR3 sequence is CATSRTQGNYGYTF. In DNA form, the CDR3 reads TGTGCCACCAGCAGGACCCAGGGAAACTATGGCTACACCTTC.

The CDR3, as DNA: TGCAGCGCCACTGCCGGGACTAGCGCCACCGGGGAGCTGTTTTTT. Amino acids: CSATAGTSATGELFF. The chain has TRBV29-1 and TRBJ2-2, with TRBD2 matching over 10 bases. From germline, CDR1 is SQVTM and CDR2 ANQGSEA. The J segment lost 4 bases and the V segment lost 7 bases, leaving 9 bases of the junction unmatched. The CDR3 has 15 residues.

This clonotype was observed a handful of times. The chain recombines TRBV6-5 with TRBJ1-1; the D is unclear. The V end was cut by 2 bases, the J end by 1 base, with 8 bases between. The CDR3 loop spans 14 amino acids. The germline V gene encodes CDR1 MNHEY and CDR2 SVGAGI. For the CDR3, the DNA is TGTGCCAGCAGTTACGGGCCTTCGAACACTGAAGCTTTCTTT. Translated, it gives CASSYGPSNTEAFF.

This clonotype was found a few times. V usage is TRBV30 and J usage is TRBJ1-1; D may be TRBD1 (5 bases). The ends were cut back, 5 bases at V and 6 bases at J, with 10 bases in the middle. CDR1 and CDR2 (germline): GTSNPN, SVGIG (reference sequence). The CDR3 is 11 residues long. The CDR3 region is CAWAQAAEAFF. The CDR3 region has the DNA TGTGCCTGGGCACAGGCGGCTGAAGCTTTCTTT.

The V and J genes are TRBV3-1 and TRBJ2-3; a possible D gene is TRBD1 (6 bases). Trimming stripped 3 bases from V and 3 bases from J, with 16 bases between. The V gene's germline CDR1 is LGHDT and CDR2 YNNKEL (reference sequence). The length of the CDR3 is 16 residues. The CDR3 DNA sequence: TGTGCCAGCAGCCACCAGACAGGATTTGGGACAGATACGCAGTATTTT. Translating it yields CASSHQTGFGTDTQYF.

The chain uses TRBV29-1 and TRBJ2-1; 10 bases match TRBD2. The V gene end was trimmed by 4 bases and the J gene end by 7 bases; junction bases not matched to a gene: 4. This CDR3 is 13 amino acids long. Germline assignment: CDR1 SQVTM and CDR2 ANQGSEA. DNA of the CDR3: TGCAGCGTTGTTCCTAGCGGGAGTAATGAGCAGTTCTTC. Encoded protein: CSVVPSGSNEQFF.

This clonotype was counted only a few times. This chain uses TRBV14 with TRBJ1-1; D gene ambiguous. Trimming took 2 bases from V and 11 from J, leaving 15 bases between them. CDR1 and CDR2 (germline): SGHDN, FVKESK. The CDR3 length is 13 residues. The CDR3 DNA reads TGTGCCAGCAGCCAACAGCTGAGTTCTGCGGCTTTCTTT. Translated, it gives CASSQQLSSAAFF.

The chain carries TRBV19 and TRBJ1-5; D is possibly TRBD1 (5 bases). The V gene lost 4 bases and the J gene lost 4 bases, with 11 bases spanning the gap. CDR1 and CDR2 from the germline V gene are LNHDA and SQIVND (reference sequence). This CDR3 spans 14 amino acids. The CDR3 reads CASSRDSFNQPQHF. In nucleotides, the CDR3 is TGTGCCAGTAGTAGAGACAGCTTTAATCAGCCCCAGCATTTT.

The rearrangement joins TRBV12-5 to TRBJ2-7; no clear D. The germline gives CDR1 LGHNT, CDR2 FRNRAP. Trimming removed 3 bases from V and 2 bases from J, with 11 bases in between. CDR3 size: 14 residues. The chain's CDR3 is CASGFRPGPYEQYF. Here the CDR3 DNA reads TGTGCTAGTGGTTTTCGACCTGGACCCTACGAGCAGTACTTC.

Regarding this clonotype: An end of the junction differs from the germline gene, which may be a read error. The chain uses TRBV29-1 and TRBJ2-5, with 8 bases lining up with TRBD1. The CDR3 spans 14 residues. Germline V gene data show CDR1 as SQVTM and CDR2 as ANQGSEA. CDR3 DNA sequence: TGCAGCGTTGTGGGACAGGCCCTCCAAGAGACCCAGCACTTC. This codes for CSVVGQALQETQHF.

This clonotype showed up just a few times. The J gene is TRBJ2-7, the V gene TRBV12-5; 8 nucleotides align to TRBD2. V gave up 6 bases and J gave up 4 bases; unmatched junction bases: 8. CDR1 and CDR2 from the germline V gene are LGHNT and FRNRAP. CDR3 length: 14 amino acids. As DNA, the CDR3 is TGTGCTAGTGGGCCGGGACTAGTCTCATACGAGCAGTACTTC. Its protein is CASGPGLVSYEQYF.

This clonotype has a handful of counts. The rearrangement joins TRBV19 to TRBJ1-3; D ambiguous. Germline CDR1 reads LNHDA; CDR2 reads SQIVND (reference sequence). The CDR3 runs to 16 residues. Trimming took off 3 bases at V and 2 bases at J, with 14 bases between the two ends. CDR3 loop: CASSIRTGGTGNTIYF. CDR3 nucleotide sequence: TGTGCCAGTAGTATCAGGACCGGAGGAACTGGAAACACCATATATTTT.

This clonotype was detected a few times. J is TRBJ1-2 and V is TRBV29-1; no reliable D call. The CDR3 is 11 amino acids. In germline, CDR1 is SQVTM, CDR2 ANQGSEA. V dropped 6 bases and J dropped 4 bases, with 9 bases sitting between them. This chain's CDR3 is CSVPYAYGYTF. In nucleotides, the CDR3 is TGCAGCGTCCCCTATGCCTATGGCTACACCTTC.

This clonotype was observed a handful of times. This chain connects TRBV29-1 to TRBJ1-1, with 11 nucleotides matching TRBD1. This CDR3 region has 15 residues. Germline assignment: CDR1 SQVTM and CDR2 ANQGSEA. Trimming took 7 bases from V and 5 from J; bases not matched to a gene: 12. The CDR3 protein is CSAEGGQGAGTEAFF. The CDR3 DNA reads TGCAGCGCCGAGGGCGGACAGGGGGCAGGGACTGAAGCTTTCTTT.

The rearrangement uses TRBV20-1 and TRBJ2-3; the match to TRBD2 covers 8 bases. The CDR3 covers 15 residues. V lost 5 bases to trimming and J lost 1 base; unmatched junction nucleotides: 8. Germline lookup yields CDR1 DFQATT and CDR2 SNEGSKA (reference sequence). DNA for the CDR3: TGCAGTGCTTCTTCGACTAGCGAAGGCACAGATACGCAGTATTTT. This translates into CSASSTSEGTDTQYF.